Below are 29 T cell receptor beta chains sequenced from a single sample in a study of blood T cell repertoires in COVID-19. Generated by immunoSEQ multiplex PCR, the TCRdb table keeps only in-frame clones and is missing some. The sample has approximately 110,000 clones, approximately 82% seen once. What was sequenced was peripheral blood. These receptors all stem from a woman older than 75 with active or convalescent COVID-19.

The chain has TRBV5-1 and TRBJ2-7; possibly TRBD2 for D (6 bases). This CDR3 has 12 amino acids. Trimming took off 8 bases at V and 2 bases at J, with 11 bases between the two ends. Germline assignment: CDR1 SGHRS and CDR2 YFSETQ. This CDR3 is CASRDSAYEQYF. CDR3 sequence (DNA): TGCGCCAGTAGGGACTCGGCCTACGAGCAGTACTTC.

The count of this clone is one. The chain employs TRBV19 and TRBJ2-5; TRBD2 matches at 7 bases. The V and J ends lost 1 base and 4 bases, in that order; junction bases with no gene match: 12. CDR3 length equals 17 residues. Germline CDR1 LNHDA, CDR2 SQIVND (reference sequence). The CDR3 is CASSIVHSTSAGETQYF. Here the CDR3 DNA reads TGTGCCAGTAGTATAGTCCACTCCACTAGCGCGGGAGAGACCCAGTACTTC.

The J gene is TRBJ2-1, the V gene TRBV7-9; 13 bases agree with TRBD2. V lost 2 bases, J lost 6 bases, and 7 bases stayed unmatched. This CDR3 region has 17 residues. Germline V gene sequence: CDR1 SEHNR, CDR2 FQNEAQ (reference sequence). The chain's CDR3 is CASSLITSGRAGNEQFF. The CDR3 DNA is TGTGCCAGCAGCTTAATCACTAGCGGGAGGGCGGGCAATGAGCAGTTCTTC.

This chain uses TRBV11-2 with TRBJ1-1; D is possibly TRBD1 (6 bases). CDR3 length equals 13 residues. Germline CDR1 SGHAT, CDR2 FQNNGV. Between the trimmed V and J ends, which lost 1 base and 7 bases, there was a span of 10 bases. The CDR3 DNA is TGTGCCAGCAGCTTAGTCCTACAGGGTGAAGCTTTCTTT. Translated: CASSLVLQGEAFF.

V and J are TRBV6-1 and TRBJ2-7; a possible D gene is TRBD1 (6 bases). The CDR3 is 17 residues long. Trimming left V 4 bases short and J 2 bases short, with 21 bases between. Germline V gene data show CDR1 as MNHNS and CDR2 as SASEGT. The CDR3 coding sequence is TGTGCCAGCAGTGTTAACCCCTCCCGGGACACCGCCTACGAGCAGTACTTC. Translated, it gives CASSVNPSRDTAYEQYF.

V usage is TRBV19 and J usage is TRBJ2-5; possibly TRBD1 for D (6 bases). Germline CDR1 is LNHDA and CDR2 is SQIVND (reference sequence). Trimming pared 3 bases from V and 4 bases from J, leaving 12 bases between. CDR3 length: 14 residues. The CDR3 nucleotides are TGTGCCAGTAGTATTTTGGGGGCGCGAGAGACCCAGTACTTC. It yields the protein CASSILGARETQYF.

The gene calls are TRBV28 and TRBJ1-5; possibly TRBD1 for D (6 bases). The CDR3 has 15 amino acids. Trimming stripped 2 bases from V and 5 bases from J, with 13 bases between. Germline values: CDR1 MDHEN, CDR2 SYDVKM. CDR3 bases: TGTGCCAGCAGTTTAGAGACAGGTGACCATCAGCCCCAGCATTTT. Protein product: CASSLETGDHQPQHF.

Comments on this clone: Other DNA variants within this sample encode the same CDR3. CDR3 DNA sequence: TGTGCCAGCCGAAGAGGCAATCAGCCCCAGCATTTT. It codes for CASRRGNQPQHF. V gene TRBV6-5 combines with J gene TRBJ1-5, with unresolved D. The germline gives CDR1 MNHEY, CDR2 SVGAGI. Trimming took off 8 bases at V and 2 bases at J, with 7 bases between the two ends. The CDR3 is 12 amino acids.

The chain is built from TRBV28 and TRBJ2-2, with 12 bases identical to TRBD2. The J segment lost 9 bases and the V segment lost 3 bases, leaving 17 bases of the junction unmatched. CDR3 length: 19 amino acids. Germline V gene lookup returns CDR1 MDHEN and CDR2 SYDVKM. The CDR3 spells CASSFLTSGRIGGVWELFF. DNA for the CDR3: TGTGCCAGCAGTTTTCTAACTAGCGGGAGGATCGGCGGAGTCTGGGAGCTGTTTTTT. The whole variable domain, filled in from reference TRBV28 and TRBJ2-2, reads DVKVTQSSRYLVKRTGEKVFLECVQDMDHENMFWYRQDPGLGLRLIYFSYDVKMKEKGDIPEGYSVSREKKERFSLILESASTNQTSMYLCASSFLTSGRIGGVWELFFGEGSRLTVL.

This sequence joins TRBV4-1 and TRBJ2-2; D may be TRBD2 (6 bases). This CDR3 region has 15 residues. V lost 4 bases to trimming and J lost 5 bases, with 14 bases between them. Looked up from germline, CDR1 is MGHRA and CDR2 is YSYEKL. The CDR3 region has the DNA TGCGCCAGCAGCCTCCCGGGAGCAGGAACCGGGGAGCTGTTTTTT. The encoded protein is CASSLPGAGTGELFF.

The gene calls are TRBV10-3 and TRBJ1-4; D might be TRBD1 (5 bases). The CDR3 is made up of 16 amino acids. Germline V gene data show CDR1 as ENHRY and CDR2 as SYGVKD. V lost 2 bases and J lost 6, with 16 bases in between. The CDR3 sequence: CAISESGAFRDEKLFF. CDR3 nucleotides: TGTGCCATCAGTGAGAGTGGGGCCTTTCGCGATGAAAAACTGTTTTTT.

This rearrangement joins TRBV11-2 to TRBJ2-5; 7 bases agree with TRBD2. J was trimmed by 0 bases and V by 5 bases; bases with no gene match: 9. This CDR3 spans 16 amino acids. CDR1 is SGHAT, CDR2 FQNNGV, per germline. The CDR3 DNA reads as TGTGCCAGCAGCCAAAAGCGGGATCCGTACCAAGAGACCCAGTACTTC. Translated: CASSQKRDPYQETQYF.

V and J are TRBV6-1 and TRBJ1-6, with D possibly being TRBD1 (6 bases). The germline gives CDR1 MNHNS, CDR2 SASEGT. V lost 2 bases, J lost 7 bases, and 18 bases lay in between. This CDR3 region has 17 residues. The CDR3 DNA is TGTGCCAGCAGTGAATACGACAGGCGGCAATCAAATTCACCCCTCCACTTT. Translating gives CASSEYDRRQSNSPLHF.

The V call is TRBV4-2, the J call TRBJ2-1; 10 bases fit TRBD2. The CDR3 sequence is 16 residues long. Per germline, CDR1 LGHNA and CDR2 YNFKEQ. The junction had 4 bases not matched to a gene; V was cut back by 4 bases and J by 1 base. This CDR3 reads CASSPELAGSYNEQFF. Written as DNA, the CDR3 is TGTGCCAGCAGCCCAGAACTAGCGGGATCCTACAATGAGCAGTTCTTC.

This chain joins TRBV24-1 and TRBJ2-7, with 9 bases lining up with TRBD1. CDR3 length: 16 amino acids. Trimming removed 3 bases from V and 3 bases from J; junction bases left unmatched: 8. The germline V gene has CDR1 KGHDR and CDR2 SFDVKD. CDR3 protein: CATSDEPGTGSYEQYF. The CDR3 DNA reads as TGTGCCACCAGTGATGAACCCGGGACAGGGAGCTACGAGCAGTACTTC.

The chain combines TRBV27 with TRBJ2-7; 12 bases line up with TRBD2. V shed 1 base, J shed 2 bases, and the junction held 6 bases outside the gene matches. The CDR3 consists of 17 residues. The germline V gene encodes CDR1 MNHEY and CDR2 SMNVEV (reference sequence). The CDR3 sequence: CASSLWSSGRATYEQYF. The CDR3 region has the DNA TGTGCCAGCAGTTTATGGTCTAGCGGGAGGGCCACCTACGAGCAGTACTTC.

CDR3 region: CASSGQGGSPLHF. CDR3 bases: TGTGCCAGCAGCGGACAGGGAGGCTCACCCCTCCACTTT. This chain uses TRBV14 with TRBJ1-6, with 8 nucleotides matching TRBD1. Germline trimming cut 5 bases from V and 10 bases from J; bases unmatched to any gene: 4. This CDR3 has 13 residues. Germline lookup yields CDR1 SGHDN and CDR2 FVKESK. Filled out from reference TRBV14 and TRBJ1-6, the complete variable domain reads EAGVTQFPSHSVIEKGQTVTLRCDPISGHDNLYWYRRVMGKEIKFLLHFVKESKQDESGMPNNRFLAERTGGTYSTLKVQPAELEDSGVYFCASSGQGGSPLHFGNGTRLTVT.

This chain uses TRBV10-1 with TRBJ1-1; 7 bases are a match to TRBD1. Losses at the gene ends were 5 bases for V and 2 bases for J; bases not matched to a gene: 5. CDR1 is WNHNN, CDR2 SYGVQD, per germline (reference sequence). The CDR3 length is 14 residues. For the CDR3, the DNA is TGCGCCAGCAGTCGAGGGGGCCGCAACACTGAAGCTTTCTTT. As protein: CASSRGGRNTEAFF.

The V call is TRBV7-3, the J call TRBJ2-5; 8 nucleotides agree with TRBD1. Germline CDR1 is SGHTA and CDR2 is FQGTGA. The V gene end was trimmed by 0 bases and the J gene end by 1 base; junction bases not matched to a gene: 4. This CDR3 comprises 16 residues. CDR3 protein: CASSLTKGTGQETQYF. The DNA for the CDR3 is TGTGCCAGCAGCTTAACTAAGGGGACAGGCCAAGAGACCCAGTACTTC.

The chain employs TRBV27 and TRBJ2-2; D unclear. Looked up from germline, CDR1 is MNHEY and CDR2 is SMNVEV (reference sequence). V lost 3 bases to trimming and J lost 7 bases, with 6 bases between them. The CDR3 covers 12 residues. The CDR3 is CASSFSVGELFF. CDR3 DNA: TGTGCCAGCAGTTTCTCCGTCGGGGAGCTGTTTTTT.

This clone was counted a few times. The V gene is TRBV28, the J gene TRBJ2-1; the D is unclear. The CDR3 totals 17 residues. Germline lookup yields CDR1 MDHEN and CDR2 SYDVKM. The V end was cut by 5 bases, the J end by 8 bases, with 25 bases between. CDR3 in amino acids: CASSPLPVHARHHEQFF. The CDR3 DNA is TGTGCCAGCAGTCCTCTACCGGTACACGCGAGGCATCATGAGCAGTTCTTC.

V and J are TRBV4-1 and TRBJ1-2; TRBD1 might be the D (6 bases). Trimming took 3 bases from V and 5 from J, leaving 16 bases between them. Germline V lookup: CDR1 MGHRA, CDR2 YSYEKL. There are 15 residues in the CDR3. CDR3 bases: TGCGCCAGCAGCCACGCCGAATCCGGGACATATGGCTACACCTTC. It specifies CASSHAESGTYGYTF.

The chain recombines TRBV27 with TRBJ1-3; D might be TRBD1 (5 bases). The CDR3 covers 15 residues. CDR1 and CDR2 from the germline V gene are MNHEY and SMNVEV (reference sequence). V was cut by 8 bases and J by 0 bases, with 14 bases left in between. The DNA for the CDR3 is TGTGCCAGCGGGGCGGACATCGGCTCTGGAAACACCATATATTTT. Protein sequence: CASGADIGSGNTIYF.

V and J are TRBV5-1 and TRBJ2-7, with 8 bases that match TRBD1. Looked up from germline, CDR1 is SGHRS and CDR2 is YFSETQ. V gave up 4 bases and J gave up 3 bases; unmatched junction bases: 6. The CDR3 is 14 amino acids. The CDR3 loop is CASSPDRVIYEQYF. CDR3 nucleotides: TGCGCCAGCAGCCCGGACAGGGTGATCTACGAGCAGTACTTC.

This clone has only one observation. J is TRBJ2-1 and V is TRBV5-1; 8 bases map to TRBD2. The length of the CDR3 is 15 residues. V was clipped by 0 bases and J by 8 bases; unmatched bases: 7. Germline CDR1 and CDR2: SGHRS and YFSETQ. CDR3 amino acids: CASSLGVAGRYEQFF. CDR3 DNA: TGCGCCAGCAGCTTGGGGGTAGCGGGGAGGTATGAGCAGTTCTTC. Supplemented by reference TRBV5-1 and TRBJ2-1, the full variable domain reads KAGVTQTPRYLIKTRGQQVTLSCSPISGHRSVSWYQQTPGQGLQFLFEYFSETQRNKGNFPGRFSGRQFSNSRSEMNVSTLELGDSALYLCASSLGVAGRYEQFFGPGTRLTVL.

The chain has TRBV21-1 and TRBJ1-1; the table gives TRBD1 as D, unverified against the DNA. TRBV21-1 constitutes a pseudogene. There are 17 residues in the CDR3. CDR3 protein: CASSSRRDRGRGTEAFF. CDR3 DNA sequence: TGTGCCAGCAGCTCCCGCAGGGACAGGGGGCGCGGCACTGAAGCTTTCTTT.

The chain employs TRBV18 and TRBJ2-7; 10 positions match TRBD2. Germline loops: CDR1 KGHSH, CDR2 LQKENI. V lost 6 bases, J lost 0 bases, and 5 bases stayed unmatched. This CDR3 has 15 amino acids. CDR3 residues: CASSRSGRASYEQYF. The CDR3 DNA sequence: TGTGCCAGCTCGCGGAGCGGGAGGGCCTCCTACGAGCAGTACTTC.

The genes are TRBV3-1 (or the pseudogene TRBV3-2) and TRBJ2-7; 8 positions match TRBD1. With V trimmed by 3 bases and J by 5 bases, 9 bases remained unmatched. CDR3 length: 15 residues. The V gene's germline CDR1 is LGHDT and CDR2 YNNKEL (reference sequence). CDR3 sequence: CASSHGSDREDEQYF. CDR3 nucleotides: TGTGCCAGCAGCCACGGATCGGACAGGGAGGACGAGCAGTACTTC.

V is TRBV27 and J is TRBJ2-1, with a weak D call TRBD2 (6 bases). Germline V gene sequence: CDR1 MNHEY, CDR2 SMNVEV (reference sequence). Trimming cost V 4 bases and J 6 bases, with 16 bases left between them. The CDR3 length is 15 residues. The CDR3 sequence: CASSSRLGWFNEQFF. The CDR3 region has the DNA TGTGCCAGCAGTTCCCGACTAGGGTGGTTCAATGAGCAGTTCTTC.